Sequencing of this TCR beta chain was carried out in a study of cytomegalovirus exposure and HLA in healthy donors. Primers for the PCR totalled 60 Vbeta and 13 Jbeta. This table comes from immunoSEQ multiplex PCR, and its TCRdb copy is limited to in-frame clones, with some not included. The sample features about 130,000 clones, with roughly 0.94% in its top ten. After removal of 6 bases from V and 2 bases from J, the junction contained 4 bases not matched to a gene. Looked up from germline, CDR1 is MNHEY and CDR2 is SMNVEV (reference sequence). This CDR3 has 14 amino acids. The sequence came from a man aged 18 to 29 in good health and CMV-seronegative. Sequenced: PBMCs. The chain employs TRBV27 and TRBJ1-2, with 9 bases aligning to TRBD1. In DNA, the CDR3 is TGTGCCAGCAGCCAGGGGACAGGGAACTATGGCTACACCTTC. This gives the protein CASSQGTGNYGYTF.